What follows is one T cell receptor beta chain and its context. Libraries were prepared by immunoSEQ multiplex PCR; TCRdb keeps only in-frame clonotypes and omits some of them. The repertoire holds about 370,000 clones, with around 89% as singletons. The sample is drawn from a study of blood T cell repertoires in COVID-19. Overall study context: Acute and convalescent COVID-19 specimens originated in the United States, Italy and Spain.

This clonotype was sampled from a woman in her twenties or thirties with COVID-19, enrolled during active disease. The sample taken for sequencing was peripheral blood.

The CDR3 spells CASSLDSRLYEQYV. In DNA form, the CDR3 reads TGTGCCAGCAGCTTAGACTCCCGTCTGTACGAGCAGTACGTC. The gene calls are TRBV7-9 and TRBJ2-7; D ambiguous. V was clipped by 1 base and J by 4 bases, with 11 bases between them. Germline V CDR1 and CDR2: SEHNR, FQNEAQ (reference sequence). CDR3 length: 14 residues.